This T cell receptor beta chain is drawn from a study of CD8 T cells in ankylosing spondylitis. This clonotype was counted ten times or more. The antigen is undetermined. Trimming took off 7 bases at V and 4 bases at J, with 23 bases between the two ends. Per the germline V gene, CDR1 is SGHTA and CDR2 is FQGNSA. The CDR3 is 16 amino acids. With molecular barcodes, quantitative 5'-RACE was used to make the TCR beta libraries. MiXCR, applied by TCRdb to the 5' RACE reads, yields one record per CDR3 protein. The table lists 150,000 to 200,000 distinct CDR3 sequences, around a sixth of them singletons, with around 4.5% in the top ten. Overall study results and limits: A TCR beta motif of about eight highly homologous variants appeared characteristic of ankylosing spondylitis blood.

Source material: blood, either unsorted or a sorted T cell fraction (not recorded which). This sequence was found in a male donor aged 10 to 35 with ankylosing spondylitis or in good health (not recorded which). This rearrangement joins TRBV7-2 to TRBJ2-7; no definite D call. The CDR3 nucleotides are TGTGCCAGCAAGCCCGGAAAAAACAGACCCACTTACGAGCAGTACTTC. This codes for CASKPGKNRPTYEQYF.